These T cell receptor beta chains were read from a single sample in a study of T cell changes during pregnancy in multiple sclerosis. The table came from immunoSEQ multiplex PCR; TCRdb's copy has only in-frame clones and leaves some out. The sample lists tens of thousands of clones; approximately 94% were seen once. The material was CD4+ T cells from peripheral blood mononuclear cells, obtained before pregnancy. The receptors come from a female donor with multiple sclerosis, enrolled in a pregnancy study. CDR3s include the opening cysteine and the closing phenylalanine or tryptophan. The order of the fields is V gene, J gene, CDR3 protein.

>TRBV7-9|TRBJ1-1
CASSLAGSSEAFF
>TRBV28|TRBJ1-3
CASSLLGTGGRNTIYF
>TRBV27|TRBJ1-2
CATRRPVGRGQGERGYTF
>TRBV5-1|TRBJ1-2
CASSPYQGASGGYTF
>TRBV19|TRBJ2-1
CASSLPTGGGYNEQFF
>TRBV11-3|TRBJ2-1
CASSLTLAGEGGEQFF
>TRBV28|TRBJ1-1
CATGQMNTEAFF
>TRBV11-2|TRBJ2-2
CASSQTSGALTGELFF
>TRBV5-1|TRBJ1-6
CASSLGQGSSYNSPLHF
>TRBV6-5|TRBJ1-1
CASSYSKQNTEAFF
>TRBV19|TRBJ2-5
CASRRQGWEETQYF
>TRBV27|TRBJ2-7
CASSFRTSGRAINEQYF
>TRBV10-3|TRBJ2-1
CAISESLDREYPFF
>TRBV2|TRBJ2-7
CASSARTGGWYEQYF
>TRBV5-4|TRBJ2-4
CASSTGQARTKNIQYF
>TRBV25-1|TRBJ2-7
CASSELGLGYEQYF
>TRBV7-3|TRBJ2-7
CASSLYLREANYEQYF
>TRBV18|TRBJ2-7
CASSSDRGQEQYF
>TRBV28|TRBJ2-2
CASRQGGNTGELFF
>TRBV14|TRBJ2-1
CASSPQGNNEQFF
>TRBV5-4|TRBJ2-2
CASSFRQPTGELFF
>TRBV5-1|TRBJ2-5
CASSLDPGRKTQYF
>TRBV2|TRBJ2-3
CASTGVWAGGPLGEDTQYF
>TRBV30|TRBJ1-2
CAWSSGTGGYTF
>TRBV20-1|TRBJ2-5
CSARSETQYF
>TRBV5-1|TRBJ2-2
CASSLGGGTTGELFF
>TRBV7-9|TRBJ2-3
CASSSLAEFTDTQYF
>TRBV28|TRBJ1-3
CASSSPGFDGNTIYF
>TRBV6-5|TRBJ2-7
CASSYRRRDSAYEQYF
>TRBV7-9|TRBJ1-2
CASSRGQNYGYTF
>TRBV9|TRBJ1-1
CASSVQARNTEAFF
>TRBV7-3|TRBJ1-4
CASSSTGGGGEKLFF
>TRBV6-5|TRBJ1-1
CASRRTGLTEAFF
>TRBV7-9|TRBJ1-4
CASSATTGAHEKLFF
>TRBV28|TRBJ2-3
CASSVRLAGRRSTDTQYF
>TRBV19|TRBJ2-1
CASSRPLLANQAGDEQFF
>TRBV29-1|TRBJ2-7
CSVLGVSSYEQYF
>TRBV29-1|TRBJ1-1
CSVEVALRAFF
>TRBV5-1|TRBJ2-7
CASSLAGTTPYEQYF
>TRBV30|TRBJ1-2
CAWSVGAHGYTF
>TRBV25-1|TRBJ1-3
CASSETGTINGNTIYF
>TRBV2|TRBJ1-5
CASSEDRLYNQPQHF